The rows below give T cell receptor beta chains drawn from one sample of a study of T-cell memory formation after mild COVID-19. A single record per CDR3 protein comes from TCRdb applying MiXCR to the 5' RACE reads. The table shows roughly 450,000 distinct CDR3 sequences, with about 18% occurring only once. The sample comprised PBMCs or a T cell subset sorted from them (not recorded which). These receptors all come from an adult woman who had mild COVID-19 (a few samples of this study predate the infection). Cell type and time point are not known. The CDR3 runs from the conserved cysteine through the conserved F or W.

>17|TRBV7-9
CASSPYGQRTLLETQYF
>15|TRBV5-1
CASSLTLSNTGELFF
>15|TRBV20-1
CSATAGGPLLDTQYF
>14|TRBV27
CASRGDRTVLEQYF
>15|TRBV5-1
CASSFPGSTNTEAFF
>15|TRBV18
CASSPSRGPGDEQFF
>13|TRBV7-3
CASSLSSDQPQHF
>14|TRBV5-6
CASSSGPFQETQYF
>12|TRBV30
CAWRDFSPEAFF
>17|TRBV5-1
CASRAGGHRDRDYEQYF
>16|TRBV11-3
CASSSWTGAVTGELFF
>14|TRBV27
CASSFGGENYGYTF
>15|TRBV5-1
CASSLASGTGHEQFF
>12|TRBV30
CACSGQGGEQLF
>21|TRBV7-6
CASSIYSGAYPDLTSTDTQYF
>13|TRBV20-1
CSAPGRGTETQYF
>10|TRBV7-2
CASSLDEQYF
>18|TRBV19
CASSIIRDLDANTGELFF
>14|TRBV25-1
CASSELDREETQYF
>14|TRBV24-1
CATSDRGSNTEAFF
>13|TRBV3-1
CASSPRHENGYTF
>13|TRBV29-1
CSVGQGAATEAFF
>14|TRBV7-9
CASSYGPRSTEAFF
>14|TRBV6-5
CASSYADRGTEAFF
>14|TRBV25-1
CASIGRTSTDTQYF
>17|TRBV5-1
CASSLGSGAVSGNTIYF
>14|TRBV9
CASSVDPEGGEQFF
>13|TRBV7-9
CATSERIQETQYF
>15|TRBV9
CASSTGQGAVYEQYF
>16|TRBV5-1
CASSFGLEDVFNEQFF
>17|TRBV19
CASSLGEGQLSNQPQHF
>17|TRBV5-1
CASSSRKTEGLNTEAFF
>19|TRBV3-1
CASSQDWGEGVSMNTEAFF
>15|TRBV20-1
CSASDPMRVGTEAFF
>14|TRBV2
CASSVTGTTGELFF
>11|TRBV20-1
CSASGLGGAFF
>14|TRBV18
CASSSLSGVNEQFF
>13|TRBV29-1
CSPVERDKGEAFF
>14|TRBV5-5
CASSLEILSYEQYF
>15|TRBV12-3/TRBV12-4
CASIPSEASYNEQFF
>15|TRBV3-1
CASSQDNRANQPQHF
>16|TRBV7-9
CASSSPSGQTPYEQYF
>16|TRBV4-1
CASSQDVTGGTYEQYF
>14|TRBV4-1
CASSQARQSYGYTF
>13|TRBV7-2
CASSLQPPGELFF
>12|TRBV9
CASSASNYGYTF
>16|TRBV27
CASSSLAGVQYNEQFF
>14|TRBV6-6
CASSYSWGAGELFF
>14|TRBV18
CASSPGRFNEKLFF
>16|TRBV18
CASSLNLPGGNQPQHF
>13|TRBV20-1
CSARQGISYGYTF
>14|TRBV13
CASSQLTAGTEAFF
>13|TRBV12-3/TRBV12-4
CASSPRQSEKLFF
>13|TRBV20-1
CSASRGFNQPQHF
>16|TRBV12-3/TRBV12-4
CASSLGRRYSNQPQHF
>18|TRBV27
CASSFSAVWGATYNEQFF
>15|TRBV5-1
CASSLIGGGENIQYF
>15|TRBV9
CASSVGQGSGYEQYF
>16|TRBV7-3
CASSFPPGTSGSEQFF